The next 13 T cell receptor beta chains were all read from a single sample in a study of T cell responses to AZD1222 COVID-19 vaccine. Some clones are missing from TCRdb's copy, which holds only in-frame ones; the method was immunoSEQ multiplex PCR. This table holds about 170,000 clones, around 88% found once. Specimen: peripheral blood, collected 28 days after the second AZD1222 dose. The receptors derive from an adult who received the AZD1222 COVID-19 vaccine.

The chain carries TRBV7-2 and TRBJ1-2; D unresolved. The CDR3 is made up of 14 amino acids. Germline CDR1 and CDR2: SGHTA and FQGNSA. Deletions cut 7 bases from V and 3 bases from J, with 15 bases between. CDR3 residues: CASTLVWGDYGYTF. The CDR3 DNA reads TGTGCCAGCACCCTAGTTTGGGGAGACTATGGCTACACCTTC.

This clone came up a few times. The chain joins TRBV5-1 to TRBJ2-1; a weak D match, TRBD1 (7 bases). V lost 0 bases and J 6 bases, leaving 16 bases between the germline ends. Per the germline V gene, CDR1 is SGHRS and CDR2 is YFSETQ. The CDR3 totals 16 residues. CDR3 in DNA: TGCGCCAGCAGCTTGGCCGGGCAGGGGGGAGGCAATGAGCAGTTCTTC. Translation gives CASSLAGQGGGNEQFF.

V gene TRBV10-3 combines with J gene TRBJ1-6; TRBD1 matches at 7 bases. The junction had 3 bases not matched to a gene; V was cut back by 6 bases and J by 10 bases. The CDR3 is 12 amino acids. Per germline, CDR1 ENHRY and CDR2 SYGVKD. CDR3: CAISNRGSPLHF. The CDR3, as DNA: TGTGCCATCAGCAACAGGGGCTCACCCCTCCACTTT.

This clone was found once. The J gene is TRBJ1-1, the V gene TRBV10-1, with 9 bases aligning to TRBD1. Looked up from germline, CDR1 is WNHNN and CDR2 is SYGVQD (reference sequence). Trimming took 10 bases from V and 4 from J; bases not matched to a gene: 7. The CDR3 is made up of 13 amino acids. The CDR3 DNA is TGCGCCAACCTACAGGGGGCGGTCACTGAAGCTTTCTTT. It codes for CANLQGAVTEAFF.

The CDR3 spells CASSWGPGEGPQHF. The CDR3 region has the DNA TGTGCCAGCAGCTGGGGACCGGGGGAAGGGCCCCAGCATTTT. This rearrangement joins TRBV7-9 to TRBJ1-5, with D maybe TRBD1 (5 bases). The length of the CDR3 is 14 residues. CDR1 is SEHNR, CDR2 FQNEAQ, per germline (reference sequence). The V end was cut by 4 bases, the J end by 9 bases, with 16 bases between.

This chain connects TRBV12-3 or TRBV12-4 to TRBJ1-2, with a weak D call TRBD1 (5 bases). The CDR3 sequence is 12 residues long. CDR3 nucleotides: TGTGAGTCGGGCAGGGTGACCTATGGCTACACCTTC. This encodes CESGRVTYGYTF.

CDR3 residues: CASSEARARPNQPQHF. The CDR3 nucleotides read TGTGCCAGCAGTGAAGCGAGAGCCAGGCCAAATCAGCCCCAGCATTTT. The V and J genes are TRBV6-1 and TRBJ1-5; D is unresolved. Germline V gene sequence: CDR1 MNHNS, CDR2 SASEGT. V shed 0 bases and J shed 4 bases, with 13 bases lying between them. CDR3 size: 16 residues.

Points on this clone: Other DNA sequences within the sample encode an identical CDR3. The V call is TRBV18, the J call TRBJ1-4; tentatively, D is TRBD1 (5 bases). CDR3 length equals 13 residues. V was shortened by 3 bases and J by 5 bases, with 7 bases between the two germline ends. Germline V gene lookup returns CDR1 KGHSH and CDR2 LQKENI. The CDR3 sequence is CASSPDRNEKLFF. In DNA, the CDR3 is TGTGCCAGCTCACCTGACAGAAATGAAAAACTGTTTTTT.

This sequence joins TRBV7-9 and TRBJ1-2; D possibly corresponds to TRBD1 (5 bases). This CDR3 is 13 amino acids long. Deletions cut 2 bases from V and 8 bases from J, with 12 bases between. The germline gives CDR1 SEHNR, CDR2 FQNEAQ (reference sequence). CDR3 nucleotides: TGTGCCAGCAGCTTAAGCGGAGGGGCCGGCTACACCTTC. Residues: CASSLSGGAGYTF.

This chain uses TRBV12-3 or TRBV12-4 with TRBJ1-4, with D possibly matching TRBD1 (5 bases). The CDR3 runs 12 residues. The V and J ends lost 8 bases and 8 bases respectively, with 12 bases between them. As DNA, the CDR3 is TGTGCCAGCGCCAGGGCGGGGGAAAAACTGTTTTTT. Its translation is CASARAGEKLFF.

In its sample, this clone was seen once. This chain uses TRBV7-6 with TRBJ2-2; 13 bases map to TRBD2. Germline loops: CDR1 SGHVS, CDR2 FNYEAQ. The length of the CDR3 is 18 residues. V lost 3 bases, J lost 5 bases, and 9 bases stayed unmatched. The chain's CDR3 is CASSFPTSGGARTGELFF. The CDR3 DNA follows: TGTGCCAGCAGCTTCCCAACTAGCGGGGGGGCGAGGACCGGGGAGCTGTTTTTT.

V and J are TRBV6-4 and TRBJ1-1; 7 nucleotides line up with TRBD1. The germline V gene encodes CDR1 MRHNA and CDR2 SNTAGT. The CDR3 is 13 amino acids. With 5 bases clipped from V and 3 bases from J, the junction kept 3 bases outside the gene matches. For the CDR3, the DNA is TGTGCCAGCAGTAGAACAGGGGACACTGAAGCTTTCTTT. Translation gives CASSRTGDTEAFF.

The rearrangement uses TRBV7-2 and TRBJ2-3; possible D gene TRBD1, 5 bases. This CDR3 is built from 15 residues. Looked up from germline, CDR1 is SGHTA and CDR2 is FQGNSA. V lost 3 bases to trimming and J lost 8 bases, with 18 bases between them. The CDR3 region has the DNA TGTGCCAGCAGCTTTGGACGGGCACCCCAGGGTACGCAGTATTTT. It encodes CASSFGRAPQGTQYF.